This T cell receptor (beta chain) originates from a study of cytomegalovirus exposure and HLA in healthy donors. Looking at the study overall: HLA-typed donors were the source of 90 million or so unique TCRs, which an early data release held. Broader study findings: Cytomegalovirus association was listed for under 200 TCR beta chains.

This PCR relied on a set of 60 Vbeta primers and 13 Jbeta primers. Data came from immunoSEQ multiplex PCR; TCRdb stores just in-frame clones and leaves some out. The profile shows approximately 180,000 clones, around 84% of them singletons. Comment on this clone: The antigen remains unidentified.

V trimming: 8 bases; J trimming: 2 bases; junction bases outside the gene matches: 13. The CDR3 has 16 amino acids. Germline V gives CDR1 MRHNA, CDR2 SNTAGT. Donors in the study were healthy people who gave bone marrow. The sequenced material came from PBMCs. The V call is TRBV6-4, the J call TRBJ2-3; 7 bases fit TRBD2. The receptor was derived from a woman younger than 30 in good health and CMV-seronegative. In nucleotides, the CDR3 is TGTGCCAGCGATGGGTACGGACTAGAGCCCACAGATACGCAGTATTTT. This sequence encodes CASDGYGLEPTDTQYF.